This is a list of T cell receptor beta chains from one sample in a study of blood T cells in healthy people across ages. Using its own MiXCR run on the 5' RACE reads, TCRdb lists one record per CDR3 protein. Among some 1.5 million distinct CDR3 sequences listed, under 30% were seen once. Specimen: blood. The receptors were gathered from a woman in her 30s in good health. Each CDR3 is given with its conserved first and last residue. A D gene is named only where the DNA matches it firmly. The listing skips clone size in some rows; elsewhere it reads once, few, many or a size class.

clone_size	d_call	v_call	j_call	cdr3_aa	cdr3_nt
many	TRBD2	TRBV12-3/TRBV12-4	TRBJ2-7	CASSGTSGRDEQYF	TGTGCCAGCAGTGGGACTAGCGGGAGAGACGAGCAGTACTTC
NA	TRBD2	TRBV20-1	TRBJ2-3	CSAIGLAENTDTQYF	TGCAGTGCTATTGGTCTAGCGGAGAACACAGATACGCAGTATTTT
few	NA	TRBV4-3	TRBJ1-5	CASSQEFLGDGQPQHF	TGCGCCAGCAGCCAAGAGTTCCTGGGGGATGGTCAGCCCCAGCATTTT
NA	NA	TRBV20-1	TRBJ2-1	CSTRDTAGAGDEQFF	TGCAGTACTAGAGATACGGCAGGGGCCGGGGATGAGCAGTTCTTC
few	TRBD2	TRBV4-3	TRBJ2-3	CASSQDRRGATDTQYF	TGCGCCAGCAGCCAAGATAGGCGGGGGGCGACAGATACGCAGTATTTT
few	NA	TRBV20-1	TRBJ1-1	CSASKGGDTEAFF	TGCAGTGCTAGTAAGGGGGGGGACACTGAAGCTTTCTTT
NA	TRBD1	TRBV7-2	TRBJ2-7	CASSSWPRGRNEQYF	TGTGCCAGCAGCTCATGGCCCAGGGGGCGGAACGAGCAGTACTTC
few	NA	TRBV6-5	TRBJ2-7	CASTKEGRYEQYF	TGTGCCAGCACCAAGGAGGGGAGGTACGAGCAGTACTTC
few	NA	TRBV5-1	TRBJ1-4	CASSQDRRVATNEKLFF	TGCGCCAGCAGCCAAGACAGGCGGGTTGCAACTAATGAAAAACTGTTTTTT
NA	NA	TRBV28	TRBJ1-5	CASSLGGSHQPQHF	TGTGCCAGCAGTTTAGGGGGATCCCATCAGCCCCAGCATTTT